This note documents a single T cell receptor beta chain sequence. Its antigen is not identified. From germline, CDR1 is SGDLS and CDR2 YYNGEE. CDR3 length equals 14 residues. V lost 4 bases to trimming and J lost 7 bases, with 17 bases between them. This specimen belongs to a study of T cells in Graves' hyperthyroidism and ophthalmopathy. TCR beta CDR3 region amplification was performed from RNA transcripts. Carried out on the TCR CDR3, a first-round RT-PCR used the HTBI primer set. Via MiXCR, TCRdb re-called the multiplex PCR reads, giving one row per CDR3 protein. The sample consists of some 510,000 distinct CDR3 sequences, about 45% of them appearing once. Used for diagnoses were clinical symptoms, serum thyroxine and TRAb, thyroid ultrasound and orbital computed tomography. General study points: Most clonotypes expanded in the thyroid (above 0.001) were also present in blood. Stable hyperthyroidism was told apart from ophthalmopathy by a model built on 13 V-J features.

This clonotype was obtained from a woman in her late teens or twenties with Graves' hyperthyroidism. J is TRBJ1-2 and V is TRBV9; D perhaps matches TRBD1 (6 bases). The sequenced material came from peripheral blood or thyroid tissue (not recorded which). The CDR3 reads CASSNGGGGTGYTF. The CDR3 region has the DNA TGTGCCAGCAGCAACGGAGGGGGGGGGACTGGCTACACCTTC.